Detailed here is one T cell receptor (beta chain). There are many counts of this clonotype. Its antigen specificity is not known. No much larger clone is present one base from it, and per-base qualities are unavailable. Hyperthyroidism patients were newly diagnosed, had a disease duration of under 2 months, and were aged 18 to 65 years. The study excluded patients with uncontrolled infections, other autoimmune diseases, pregnancy or lactation. Diagnoses relied on clinical symptoms, serum thyroxine and TRAb, thyroid ultrasound and orbital computed tomography. Blood from progressor patients was collected at the time of first diagnosis with hyperthyroidism, before any ophthalmopathy symptoms had appeared. Ficoll-Paque density gradient centrifugation was used to isolate PBMCs from about 9.4 ml of fresh peripheral blood. Progressor patients were first diagnosed with Graves' hyperthyroidism and then developed ophthalmopathy during follow-up. Trizol reagent was used to extract total RNA, and RNA quality was then checked on an Agilent 2100 Bioanalyzer.

The TCR beta CDR3 regions were amplified from the RNA transcripts. For the first round of RT-PCR on the TCR CDR3, the HTBI primer set was used together with the Qiagen OneStep RT-PCR kit. A second multiplex PCR round built the libraries, followed by size selection and purification. Paired-end sequencing of the libraries was performed with 100 bp reads on an Illumina HiSeq2000. Per the authors' processing: SOAPnuke was used to process the raw data, throwing out any read that contained adapters or uncalled bases, had a mean Phred below 15, or lacked an exact constant-primer or identifier match. High-quality paired reads were merged with COPE v1.2.5, and unique nucleotide sequences were defined as clonotypes. MiTCR v1.1 was used to align the clonotypes against IMGT TRBV, TRBD and TRBJ reference segments. Only V-J combinations with frequency above 0.0001, covering about 99% of repertoires, were analysed. A TCS score was defined as the ratio between F50 (clonal expansion) and ExV (chaos), using BLOSUM62-based TCRdist between CDR3 peptides within each V-J. Welch's t-statistics and random forest reduced roughly 540 V-J features to 13, which were used in a naive Bayes classifier (R e1071). The public sequencing data were trimmed at Q25 with fastp and processed into clonotypes with MiXCR by TCRdb, which kept only in-frame beta chains. Rows with one shared CDR3 protein collapse into an entry with the most common genes and DNA. In this record, the V and J calls reflect TCRdb's handling and not the investigators' own analysis. The sample contains roughly 250,000 distinct CDR3 sequences, about 14% of them found a single time. The ten most abundant clones make up roughly 13% of the sample.

This sample is part of a study of T cells in Graves' hyperthyroidism and ophthalmopathy (dated by TCRdb to about 2019). General notes on the study: Peripheral blood was sampled at the time of initial diagnosis, prior to any treatment. To identify distinguishing TCR V-J signatures, a discovery cohort of around 98 patients was used, comprising 43 with Graves' ophthalmopathy and 57 with stable Graves' hyperthyroidism. An independent validation cohort of 18 to 20 hyperthyroidism patients and approximately 17 patients who later progressed to ophthalmopathy tested prospective prediction of ophthalmopathy. In addition, the study compared T-cell repertoires in thyroid tissue and in blood from about 6 Graves' hyperthyroidism patients. TCR Vbeta CDR3 sequencing of 120 to 150 peripheral blood samples (under 45 ophthalmopathy, under 80 hyperthyroidism and roughly 17 progressor patients) is reported in the paper. Following sampling, methimazole starting at 30 mg daily was given to hyperthyroidism patients, and high-dose intravenous methylprednisolone was given to ophthalmopathy patients. The 100 discovery patients were divided at random into training and test sets in a 7:3 ratio. The investigation overall reported the following: In validation, progression to ophthalmopathy was predicted by the model with 70.59% sensitivity and nearly 75% specificity, a median of about 6.8 months before onset. Most expanded thyroid clonotypes (frequency above 0.001) were also detected in blood, suggesting blood repertoires may reflect thyroid immune responses. In cross-validation, a model built on a 13 V-J signature told ophthalmopathy apart from stable hyperthyroidism with 85% to 90% sensitivity and about 81% specificity, and in testing the same model reached 80%/75%. Sample size was not statistically predetermined, and blinding of investigators to group allocation was not performed.

The germline V gene sets CDR1 to SGHAT and CDR2 to FQNNGV. The germline V and J ends show losses of 4 bases and 1 base respectively, and no gene match explains 3 bases of the junction. The CDR3 runs 15 residues from the cysteine to the phenylalanine. Of all the DNA, just the CDR3 is kept, 45 bases in frame from base 1. This TCR was recovered from a woman in her 40s with Graves' hyperthyroidism that later progressed to Graves' ophthalmopathy. The specimen was blood. This sequence uses TRBV11-2 and TRBJ1-1; 10 middle bases align to TRBD1. The CDR3 sequence is CASSSRDRGNTEAFF. The base sequence is TGTGCCAGCAGCTCGAGGGACAGGGGGAACACTGAAGCTTTCTTT.